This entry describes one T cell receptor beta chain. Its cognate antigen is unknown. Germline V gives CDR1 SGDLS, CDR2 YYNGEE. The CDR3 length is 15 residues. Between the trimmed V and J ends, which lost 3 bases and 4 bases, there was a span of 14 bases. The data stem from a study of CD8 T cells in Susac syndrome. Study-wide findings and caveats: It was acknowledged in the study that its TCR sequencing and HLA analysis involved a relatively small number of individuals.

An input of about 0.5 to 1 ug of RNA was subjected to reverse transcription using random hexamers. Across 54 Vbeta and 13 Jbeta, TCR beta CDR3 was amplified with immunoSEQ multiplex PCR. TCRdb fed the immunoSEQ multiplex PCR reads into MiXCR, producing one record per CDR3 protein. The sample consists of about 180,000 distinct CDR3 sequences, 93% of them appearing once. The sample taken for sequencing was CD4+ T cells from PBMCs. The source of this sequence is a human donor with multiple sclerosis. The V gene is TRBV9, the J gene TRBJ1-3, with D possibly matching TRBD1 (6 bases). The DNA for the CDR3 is TGTGCCAGCAGCGCCCAGGACAGCTGGGGAAACACCATATATTTT. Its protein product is CASSAQDSWGNTIYF.